These T cell receptor beta chains were read from a single sample in a study of OX40 agonist ivuxolimab in advanced cancers. Generated by immunoSEQ multiplex PCR, the TCRdb table keeps only in-frame clones and is missing some. The table includes about 42,000 clones, approximately 90% detected once. The specimen comprised CD4+ or CD8+ T cells sorted from blood, sampled in a trial of the OX40 agonist ivuxolimab. The receptor set was obtained from an adult with an advanced solid tumor such as melanoma, head and neck, liver or kidney cancer. Both conserved end residues are part of each CDR3. A D gene is named only where the DNA matches it firmly. Not every row has a clone size; where given, it reads once, few, many or a size class.

D gene	clone size	J gene	V gene	CDR3 DNA	CDR3 protein
-	-	TRBJ2-7	TRBV6-5	TGTGCCAGCAGCTATCTGACAGGAAACGAGCAGTACTTC	CASSYLTGNEQYF
-	-	TRBJ1-5	TRBV7-2	TGTGCCAGCAGCCTCGGACGGGGGGGAAATCAGCCCCAGCATTTT	CASSLGRGGNQPQHF
-	-	TRBJ1-1	TRBV7-9	TGTGCCAGCAGCTTAGGGAGCACTAGGCGGTACACTGAAGCTTTCTTT	CASSLGSTRRYTEAFF
TRBD1	-	TRBJ1-5	TRBV28	TGTGCCAGCAGTTTTGGACAGGGAAGCAATCAGCCCCAGCATTTT	CASSFGQGSNQPQHF
TRBD1	once	TRBJ2-5	TRBV10-2	TGCGCCAGCAGTGAAGGTCTCGGACAGGGGGCGAGAGAGACCCAGTACTTC	CASSEGLGQGARETQYF
-	few	TRBJ1-2	TRBV6-6	TGTGCCAGCAGTTACTCTGAACAGAACTATGGCTACACCTTC	CASSYSEQNYGYTF
TRBD2	-	TRBJ2-3	TRBV5-6	TGTGCCAGCAGCCGAGGGACTAGCCCTAGCACAGATACGCAGTATTTT	CASSRGTSPSTDTQYF
TRBD2	-	TRBJ2-1	TRBV5-4	TGTGCCAGCAGCTTAGGACTAGCGGAATCCTCCTACAATGAGCAGTTCTTC	CASSLGLAESSYNEQFF
-	-	TRBJ2-3	TRBV10-3	TGTGCCATCGTGGACGGAAAAGATACGCAGTATTTT	CAIVDGKDTQYF
TRBD2	once	TRBJ2-1	TRBV11-1	TGTGCCAGCAGCTCCTTTCCTAGCGGGTCCTACAATGAGCAGTTCTTC	CASSSFPSGSYNEQFF
TRBD2	-	TRBJ2-1	TRBV15	TGTGCCTCAGCGGGCAGGGGACTAGCGGGAAGGAATGAGCAGTTCTTC	CASAGRGLAGRNEQFF
TRBD1	-	TRBJ1-3	TRBV6-1	TGTGCCAGCAGTGAACGGGGACAGCCTGGAAACACCATATATTTT	CASSERGQPGNTIYF
-	-	TRBJ2-3	TRBV10-1	TGCGCCAGCGCCTTGGGCACAGATACGCAGTATTTT	CASALGTDTQYF
TRBD2	once	TRBJ2-5	TRBV5-4	TGTGCCAGCAGCTTACGGCTAGCGGGGGAGACCCAGTACTTC	CASSLRLAGETQYF
TRBD1	-	TRBJ2-7	TRBV10-3	TGTGCCATCAGTGGGGGACAGGGGTTAACCGAGCAGTACTTC	CAISGGQGLTEQYF
-	-	TRBJ2-5	TRBV6-1	TGTGCCAGCAGAAGAGGGGGAGATGAGACCCAGTACTTC	CASRRGGDETQYF
-	-	TRBJ2-1	TRBV28	TGTGCCAGCAGTAAATACAGGTTTCCTTTGGATGAGCAGTTCTTC	CASSKYRFPLDEQFF
-	-	TRBJ1-5	TRBV30	TGTGCCTGGAGTCATGCGGCGGTGGGCAATCAGCCCCAGCATTTT	CAWSHAAVGNQPQHF
-	-	TRBJ2-1	TRBV19	TGTGCCAGTAGTATCGGGGTAGGAGCGAGCGAGCAGTTCTTC	CASSIGVGASEQFF
TRBD2	-	TRBJ2-7	TRBV30	TGTGCCTGGAAACCCCCGGGACTAGCAGCTTCCGAGCAGTACTTC	CAWKPPGLAASEQYF
-	-	TRBJ2-1	TRBV21-1	TGTGCCAGCAGCACCATGGGACTAGCGGGATATAGAAACTCCTACAATGAGCAGTTCTTC	CASSTMGLAGYRNSYNEQFF
TRBD1	-	TRBJ2-7	TRBV29-1	TGCAGCGCCACAGGACAGGGTGAAGAGCAGTACTTC	CSATGQGEEQYF
-	-	TRBJ2-4	TRBV18	TGTGCCAGCTCACCACCGTCTCAGGGAGCCAAAAACATTCAGTACTTC	CASSPPSQGAKNIQYF
-	-	TRBJ2-3	TRBV12-1	TGTGCCAGCAGCACAGCACAAACAGATACGCAGTATTTT	CASSTAQTDTQYF
-	-	TRBJ2-4	TRBV11-2	TGTGCCAGCAGCTTAGATAACTCAGCCCTAGCCAAAAACATTCAGTACTTC	CASSLDNSALAKNIQYF
-	-	TRBJ2-7	TRBV6-1	TGTGCCAGCAGTGAGGGCTACGAGCAGTACTTC	CASSEGYEQYF
TRBD1	-	TRBJ1-1	TRBV9	TGTGCCAGCAGTTCCTTGCTGACAGGGGGAAACACTGAAGCTTTCTTT	CASSSLLTGGNTEAFF
TRBD1	-	TRBJ2-3	TRBV7-3	TGTGCCAGCAGCTTCAGGGGGCAATACACAGATACGCAGTATTTT	CASSFRGQYTDTQYF
-	few	TRBJ1-5	TRBV7-9	TGTGCCAGCAGCTTAGATGGACAGCATCCGCCCCAGCATTTT	CASSLDGQHPPQHF
-	-	TRBJ2-3	TRBV5-4	TGTGCCAGCAGCTTGGTGGCAGGGCAGGGGCGGACAGATACGCAGTATTTT	CASSLVAGQGRTDTQYF
TRBD2	-	TRBJ2-3	TRBV11-3	TGTGCCAGCAGCTTTAGCGGGAGTGGAGATACGCAGTATTTT	CASSFSGSGDTQYF